The 26 T cell receptor beta chains below all came from one sample that was sequenced in a study of T cells in localized non-small cell lung cancer. Assay: immunoSEQ multiplex PCR; the TCRdb copy retains only in-frame clones and omits some. The sample records approximately 20,000 clones, about four fifths being singletons. Material: peripheral blood, obtained before any cancer treatment. The receptors derive from a man aged 40 to 75 with stage I lung adenocarcinoma.

The chain has TRBV7-3 and TRBJ2-7, with TRBD1 matching 7 bases. The CDR3 has 15 residues. J lost 4 bases, V lost 5 bases, and 11 bases had no gene match. Germline-derived CDR1 and CDR2 are SGHTA and FQGTGA. The CDR3 DNA reads TGTGCCAGCAGCCAGAACCAAGGACAGGAGTACGAGCAGTACTTC. Protein product: CASSQNQGQEYEQYF.

The chain recombines TRBV28 with TRBJ1-4; D not certain. The CDR3 has 16 residues. Trimming removed 7 bases from V and 4 bases from J, with 19 bases in between. The germline V gene has CDR1 MDHEN and CDR2 SYDVKM. The CDR3 DNA follows: TGTGCCAGCACCCTACCGACCGCGACGGGTAATGAAAAACTGTTTTTT. Translation: CASTLPTATGNEKLFF.

The gene calls are TRBV5-4 and TRBJ2-5; D uncertain. The CDR3 is 16 residues long. Germline CDR1 SGHNT, CDR2 YYREEE (reference sequence). Between the trimmed V and J ends, which lost 5 bases and 2 bases, there was a span of 19 bases. For the CDR3, the DNA is TGTGCCAGCAGACGCGACTCTTCCAAGGCTCAAGAGACCCAGTACTTC. Protein product: CASRRDSSKAQETQYF.

V gene TRBV18 combines with J gene TRBJ2-1; 7 nucleotides match TRBD1. The V gene end was trimmed by 3 bases and the J gene end by 7 bases; junction bases not matched to a gene: 21. From germline, CDR1 is KGHSH and CDR2 LQKENI. This CDR3 has 19 residues. CDR3 sequence: CASSPKGGGQGIFLNEQFF. DNA of the CDR3: TGTGCCAGCTCACCGAAAGGGGGCGGGCAGGGAATTTTTCTGAATGAGCAGTTCTTC. Filled out from reference TRBV18 and TRBJ2-1, the complete variable domain reads NAGVMQNPRHLVRRRGQEARLRCSPMKGHSHVYWYRQLPEEGLKFMVYLQKENIIDESGMPKERFSAEFPKEGPSILRIQQVVRGDSAAYFCASSPKGGGQGIFLNEQFFGPGTRLTVL.

The CDR3 here is CASSLGPGFNEQYF. CDR3 DNA sequence: TGTGCCAGCAGCTTAGGGCCGGGATTCAACGAGCAGTACTTC. This rearrangement joins TRBV11-3 to TRBJ2-7; D possibly corresponds to TRBD2 (5 bases). Germline loops: CDR1 SGHNT, CDR2 YENEEA. V was pared by 1 base and J by 5 bases, with 12 bases between. The length of the CDR3 is 14 residues.

The table lists this clone with a count of one. The chain employs TRBV27 and TRBJ2-7; D assignment may be TRBD1 or TRBD2 (5 bases each). V was cut by 5 bases and J by 3 bases, with 14 bases left in between. This CDR3 has 14 residues. Germline assignment: CDR1 MNHEY and CDR2 SMNVEV (reference sequence). The CDR3 loop is CASSPRDGIYEQYF. As DNA, the CDR3 is TGTGCCAGCAGTCCCCGGGACGGCATCTACGAGCAGTACTTC.

This clone is medium-sized (0.01 to 0.1%) by share. The rearrangement uses TRBV27 and TRBJ2-7; D gene ambiguous. Germline V CDR1 and CDR2: MNHEY, SMNVEV (reference sequence). The CDR3 is 13 residues long. Trimming took 8 bases from V and 4 from J, leaving 15 bases between them. The CDR3 DNA reads TGTGCCAGCGCTAGTGGCACACCTTACGAGCAGTACTTC. It encodes CASASGTPYEQYF.

The gene calls are TRBV5-8 and TRBJ2-1; TRBD1 matches at 10 bases. Germline CDR1 reads SGHTS; CDR2 reads YDEGEE. V gave up 3 bases and J gave up 0 bases; unmatched junction bases: 6. The CDR3 has 17 residues. For the CDR3, the DNA is TGTGCCAGCAGCTCCGGGACAGGGGTTAGCTCCTACAATGAGCAGTTCTTC. Translation: CASSSGTGVSSYNEQFF.

V and J are TRBV7-2 and TRBJ2-5; D tentatively fits TRBD1 or TRBD2 (5 bases each). Germline CDR1 SGHTA, CDR2 FQGNSA. The CDR3 is made up of 14 amino acids. Trimming removed 1 base from V and 5 bases from J, with 11 bases in between. This CDR3 is CASSLGGITETQYF. For the CDR3, the DNA is TGTGCCAGCAGCTTAGGGGGGATTACGGAGACCCAGTACTTC. The whole variable domain, filled in from reference TRBV7-2 and TRBJ2-5, reads GAGVSQSPSNKVTEKGKDVELRCDPISGHTALYWYRQSLGQGLEFLIYFQGNSAPDKSGLPSDRFSAERTGGSVSTLTIQRTQQEDSAVYLCASSLGGITETQYFGPGTRLLVL.

This chain links TRBV27 with TRBJ2-2, with D unclear. The CDR3 contains 12 residues. Between the trimmed V and J ends, which lost 6 bases and 7 bases, there was a span of 9 bases. The V gene's germline CDR1 is MNHEY and CDR2 SMNVEV (reference sequence). CDR3 region: CASSLYDGELFF. Here the CDR3 DNA reads TGTGCCAGCAGCCTCTACGACGGGGAGCTGTTTTTT.

The genes are TRBV11-2 and TRBJ2-7; TRBD1 is a possible D gene (6 bases). The CDR3 extends over 14 amino acids. V was trimmed by 3 bases and J by 6 bases, leaving 15 bases between them. Germline loops: CDR1 SGHAT, CDR2 FQNNGV. The CDR3 bases are TGTGCCAGCAGCTTTGGGGGCTTTGGGGGCGAGCAGTACTTC. Translation: CASSFGGFGGEQYF.

This clone was observed a few times. CDR3 sequence reads: CASSNYNEQFF. DNA of the CDR3: TGTGCCAGCAGTAATTACAATGAGCAGTTCTTC. This chain uses TRBV2 with TRBJ2-1; D gene unclear. Germline V gene data show CDR1 as SNHLY and CDR2 as FYNNEI. The V end lost 5 bases, the J end lost 4 bases, and 3 bases lay between the germline ends. The CDR3 extends over 11 amino acids.

The chain links TRBV4-3 to TRBJ2-3; D possibly uses TRBD1 or TRBD2 (5 bases each). CDR1 and CDR2 (germline): LGHNA, YSLEER. V lost 6 bases and J lost 4, with 20 bases in between. The CDR3 length is 16 residues. This CDR3 reads CASSLRRAGRADTQYF. The CDR3, as DNA: TGCGCCAGCAGTCTAAGGCGGGCAGGGCGGGCAGATACGCAGTATTTT.

This chain uses TRBV7-2 with TRBJ2-7; D is uncertain. Trimming left V 4 bases short and J 3 bases short, with 13 bases between. Germline CDR1 is SGHTA and CDR2 is FQGNSA. The CDR3 is 14 amino acids. DNA of the CDR3: TGTGCCAGCAGCTGGTGGTCAGAAAGCTACGAGCAGTACTTC. It codes for CASSWWSESYEQYF.

The chain is built from TRBV27 and TRBJ2-3; D is unresolved. The length of the CDR3 is 13 residues. Germline V gene data show CDR1 as MNHEY and CDR2 as SMNVEV (reference sequence). V was shortened by 5 bases and J by 6 bases, with 12 bases between the two germline ends. The CDR3 loop is CASSPDPGDTQYF. The DNA of the CDR3 is TGTGCCAGCAGTCCCGACCCTGGGGATACGCAGTATTTT.

This clone was counted once. The chain carries TRBV7-8 and TRBJ1-4, with D perhaps TRBD1 (6 bases). V lost 1 base and J 0 bases, leaving 12 bases between the germline ends. Germline CDR1 and CDR2: SGHVS and FQNEAQ. The CDR3 loop spans 17 amino acids. The CDR3 region has the DNA TGTGCCAGCAGCTTAGGGTATAGGGGGTCAACTAATGAAAAACTGTTTTTT. Translation gives CASSLGYRGSTNEKLFF.

The chain combines TRBV7-9 with TRBJ1-5, with D maybe TRBD1 (5 bases). CDR3 length equals 13 residues. Trimming took off 5 bases at V and 5 bases at J, with 10 bases between the two ends. Germline CDR1 is SEHNR and CDR2 is FQNEAQ (reference sequence). The CDR3 spells CASSLRGDQPQHF. The CDR3 DNA reads TGTGCCAGCAGCCTCCGAGGGGATCAGCCCCAGCATTTT. Full variable domain (rest looked up from reference TRBV7-9 and TRBJ1-5): DTGVSQNPRHKITKRGQNVTFRCDPISEHNRLYWYRQTLGQGPEFLTYFQNEAQLEKSRLLSDRFSAERPKGSFSTLEIQRTEQGDSAMYLCASSLRGDQPQHFGDGTRLSIL.

The V gene is TRBV4-3, the J gene TRBJ1-6; maybe TRBD1 (5 bases). Trimming shortened V by 0 bases and J by 14 bases, and 23 bases separated the two germline ends. The CDR3 length is 17 residues. Germline CDR1 is LGHNA and CDR2 is YSLEER. Written as DNA, the CDR3 is TGCGCCAGCAGCCAAGATACAGCTTATGGGGGGGGTCGGGCCCTCCACTTT. Protein: CASSQDTAYGGGRALHF.

The chain uses TRBV5-5 and TRBJ2-7; 10 nucleotides align to TRBD1. Per the germline V gene, CDR1 is SGHKS and CDR2 is YYEKEE (reference sequence). This CDR3 spans 15 amino acids. The V and J ends lost 5 bases and 5 bases, in that order; junction bases with no gene match: 10. The CDR3 bases are TGTGCCAGCAGAAAGACAGGGGGCGCAGAAAACGAGCAGTACTTC. As protein: CASRKTGGAENEQYF.

The chain links TRBV7-9 to TRBJ2-1; D might be TRBD1 or TRBD2, each matching 5 bases. The ends were cut back, 1 base at V and 8 bases at J, with 27 bases in the middle. CDR1 SEHNR and CDR2 FQNEAQ come from the germline V gene (reference sequence). This CDR3 contains 19 residues. The CDR3 protein is CASSLDFWGIPNEVDEQFF. The CDR3, as DNA: TGTGCCAGCAGCTTAGATTTTTGGGGGATCCCAAATGAGGTCGATGAGCAGTTCTTC.

The chain couples TRBV5-1 to TRBJ1-6; D gene uncertain. CDR1 and CDR2 (germline): SGHRS, YFSETQ. V was clipped by 0 bases and J by 4 bases, with 2 bases between them. This CDR3 is 13 amino acids long. The CDR3 bases are TGCGCCAGCAGCTTGGGGTATAATTCACCCCTCCACTTT. It yields the protein CASSLGYNSPLHF.

The rearrangement uses TRBV5-8 and TRBJ1-1; D may be TRBD1 (5 bases). The CDR3 spans 16 residues. Deletions cut 2 bases from V and 1 base from J, with 15 bases between. Per the germline V gene, CDR1 is SGHTS and CDR2 is YDEGEE. In DNA form, the CDR3 reads TGTGCCAGCAGCTTTGAAGAAGGGGTGGAGAACACTGAAGCTTTCTTT. Protein sequence: CASSFEEGVENTEAFF.

The CDR3 sequence is CASSRAQGARETQYF. The CDR3 nucleotides read TGTGCCAGCAGCCGCGCACAGGGGGCGCGGGAGACCCAGTACTTC. The chain links TRBV4-2 to TRBJ2-5, with 9 bases that match TRBD1. Looked up from germline, CDR1 is LGHNA and CDR2 is YNFKEQ. With 4 bases clipped from V and 5 bases from J, the junction kept 8 bases outside the gene matches. There are 15 residues in the CDR3.

This chain links TRBV5-1 with TRBJ1-2; D ambiguous. The germline V and J ends were trimmed by 4 bases and 8 bases, with 15 bases remaining between them. CDR1 and CDR2 from the germline V gene are SGHRS and YFSETQ. The CDR3 is made up of 13 amino acids. The CDR3 DNA is TGCGCCAGCAGCCCAGGAGGGTCGATAGGCTACACCTTC. It is translated as CASSPGGSIGYTF.

This chain connects TRBV30 to TRBJ1-1; possibly TRBD1 for D (6 bases). The CDR3 runs to 14 residues. Germline values: CDR1 GTSNPN, CDR2 SVGIG (reference sequence). Trimming stripped 2 bases from V and 3 bases from J, with 13 bases between. The CDR3 DNA sequence: TGTGCCTGGAGTAGAGGGAGGGGGTACACTGAAGCTTTCTTT. Its translation: CAWSRGRGYTEAFF.

Regarding this clone: The sample has other DNA sequences that encode this CDR3 too. This chain links TRBV5-4 with TRBJ2-2, with 7 nucleotides matching TRBD2. Unmatched junction bases numbered 1, after V lost 0 bases and J lost 2 bases. Germline V gene sequence: CDR1 SGHNT, CDR2 YYREEE (reference sequence). The CDR3 runs to 15 residues. The CDR3 region has the DNA TGTGCCAGCAGCTTGGGGACTAGAAACACCGGGGAGCTGTTTTTT. It translates to CASSLGTRNTGELFF.